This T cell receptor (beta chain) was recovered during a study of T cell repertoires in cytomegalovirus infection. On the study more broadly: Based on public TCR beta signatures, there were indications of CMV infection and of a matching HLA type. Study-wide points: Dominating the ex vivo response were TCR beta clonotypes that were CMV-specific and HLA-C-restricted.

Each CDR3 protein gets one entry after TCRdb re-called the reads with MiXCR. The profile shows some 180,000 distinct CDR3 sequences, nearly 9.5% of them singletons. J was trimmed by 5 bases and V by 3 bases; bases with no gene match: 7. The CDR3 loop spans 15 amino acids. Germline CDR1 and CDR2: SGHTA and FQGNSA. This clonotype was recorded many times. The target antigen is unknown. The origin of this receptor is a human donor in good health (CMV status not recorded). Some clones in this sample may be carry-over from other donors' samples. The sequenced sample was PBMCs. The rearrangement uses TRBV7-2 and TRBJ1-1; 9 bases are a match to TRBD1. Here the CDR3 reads CASSFKGQGRTEAFF. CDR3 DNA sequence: TGTGCCAGCAGCTTTAAGGGACAGGGTCGAACTGAAGCTTTCTTT.